This TCR beta chain was captured in a study of cytomegalovirus exposure and HLA in healthy donors. Whole-study findings and limits: TCR beta chains numbering more than 150 were designated cytomegalovirus-associated. With later analysis, a missense DCLRE1C variant became linked to TCR beta V- and J-gene trimming.

This CDR3 region has 14 residues. The germline V gene has CDR1 LGHNA and CDR2 YSLEER. This PCR relied on a set of 60 Vbeta primers and 13 Jbeta primers. The table came from immunoSEQ multiplex PCR; TCRdb's copy has only in-frame clones and leaves some out. Its listing shows around 35,000 clones. A remark on this clone: What it binds is not known.

Sequencing input: PBMCs. The source of this sequence is a middle-aged woman in good health and CMV-seropositive. V gene TRBV4-3 combines with J gene TRBJ2-5, with D perhaps matching TRBD1 (6 bases). The J call may be mistaken, given a closer DNA end match to TRBJ2-7. CDR3 in DNA: TGCGCCAGCAGCCAAGGGACAGACCTCTACGAGCAGTACTTC. Its protein is CASSQGTDLYEQYF.